The entry below gives a single T cell receptor beta chain sequence along with its context. Its target is unknown. Stated time point: blood 2 weeks post-SBRT. Regarding treatment: 15 Gy SBRT to primary tumor, nephrectomy 4 weeks later. The tumor was a clear cell renal cell carcinoma. The source of the sample is a study of radiation and T cells in renal cell carcinoma. Across the study: Nephrectomy followed 15 Gy stereotactic body radiation by 4 weeks.

CDR1 LNHDA and CDR2 SQIVND come from the germline V gene (reference sequence). The CDR3 length is 18 residues. V lost 6 bases, J lost 1 base, and 19 bases lay in between. Study-wide findings and caveats: In blood, top tumor clones expanded by 2 weeks, shrinking by 4.

Sequencing was performed with immunoSEQ multiplex PCR; in TCRdb, only in-frame clones are kept and a portion is missing. The top ten hold 10% to 15% of the sample, which has about 150,000 clones, approximately 86% seen once. This specimen consisted of blood, obtained from a patient whose treatment included radiotherapy and nephrectomy. The sequence derives from a woman aged 45-65 years with renal cell carcinoma. The V gene is TRBV19, the J gene TRBJ1-6; unclear D gene. The CDR3, as DNA: TGTGCCAGTAGAGTAGAGGACCCCGGCGGATCCTATAATTCACCCCTCCACTTT. Amino acid sequence: CASRVEDPGGSYNSPLHF.